This TCR beta chain is from a study of CD8 T cells in ankylosing spondylitis. Researchers built TCR beta libraries using quantitative 5'-RACE with molecular barcodes. TCRdb independently ran MiXCR on the 5' RACE reads; one entry per CDR3 protein. The table includes around 160,000 distinct CDR3 sequences, approximately 10% detected once. Germline CDR1 reads SGHRS; CDR2 reads YFSETQ. The CDR3 has 18 residues. Trimming took off 0 bases at V and 3 bases at J, with 21 bases between the two ends. This clonotype was recorded many times. Antigen unknown. Findings of the study overall: Made up of several highly homologous variants, a TCR beta motif appeared characteristic of ankylosing spondylitis blood. Peripheral blood samples showed relatively rare disease-linked clones, and these clones were CD8+.

This rearrangement joins TRBV5-1 to TRBJ1-1; D gene uncertain. The TCR comes from a male donor with ankylosing spondylitis or in good health (not recorded which). Sequenced sample: blood, either unsorted or a sorted T cell fraction (not recorded which). This CDR3 reads CASSLGWSGTVAYTEAFF. The CDR3 coding sequence is TGCGCCAGCAGCTTGGGTTGGTCAGGTACTGTTGCGTACACTGAAGCTTTCTTT. The full variable domain, completed using reference TRBV5-1 and TRBJ1-1, is KAGVTQTPRYLIKTRGQQVTLSCSPISGHRSVSWYQQTPGQGLQFLFEYFSETQRNKGNFPGRFSGRQFSNSRSEMNVSTLELGDSALYLCASSLGWSGTVAYTEAFFGQGTRLTVV.